This TCR beta chain was captured by sequencing in a study of vaccination and CD4 T cells after COVID-19. Study-level findings and limits: In convalescent patients, a median 86.3% of reactive clones appeared only post-vaccination.

Treatment described: roughly 10-day PBMC culture with coronavirus spike peptide pools or control peptides (ViraFEST assay). Trimming took 0 bases from V and 4 from J, leaving 9 bases between them. Germline V CDR1 and CDR2: SGHAT, FQNNGV. The CDR3 totals 15 residues. Concerning this clonotype: The antigen is undetermined.

With the Oncomine TCR Beta short-read assay, DNA from cultured CD4+ T cells was sequenced. It was cultured CD4+ T cells from which genomic DNA was extracted. TCRdb reprocessed the PCR reads via MiXCR and lists one record per CDR3 protein. The sample records 21,000 or so distinct CDR3 sequences, around 50% being singletons. This sequence joins TRBV11-2 and TRBJ2-2; D is ambiguous. The sample taken for sequencing was CD4+ T cells from blood, cultured in vitro. The clonotype originates from a human donor who had recovered from COVID-19. The CDR3 loop reads CASSLEAGPTGELFF. The CDR3 DNA follows: TGTGCCAGCAGCTTAGAGGCAGGACCCACCGGGGAGCTGTTTTTT. The entire variable domain, with the rest obtained from reference TRBV11-2 and TRBJ2-2, is as follows: EAGVAQSPRYKIIEKRQSVAFWCNPISGHATLYWYQQILGQGPKLLIQFQNNGVVDDSQLPKDRFSAERLKGVDSTLKIQPAKLEDSAVYLCASSLEAGPTGELFFGEGSRLTVL.